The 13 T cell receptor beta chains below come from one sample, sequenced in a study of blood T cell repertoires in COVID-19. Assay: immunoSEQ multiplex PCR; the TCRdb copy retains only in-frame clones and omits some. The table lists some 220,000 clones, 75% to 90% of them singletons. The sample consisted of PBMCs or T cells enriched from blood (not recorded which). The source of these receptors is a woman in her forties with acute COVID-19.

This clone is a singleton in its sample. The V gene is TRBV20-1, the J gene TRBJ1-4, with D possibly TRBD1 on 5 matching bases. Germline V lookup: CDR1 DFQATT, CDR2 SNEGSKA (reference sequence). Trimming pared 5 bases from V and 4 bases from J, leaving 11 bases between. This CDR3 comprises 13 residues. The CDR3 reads CSARDSYNEKLFF. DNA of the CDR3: TGCAGTGCTCGTGACAGTTATAATGAAAAACTGTTTTTT.

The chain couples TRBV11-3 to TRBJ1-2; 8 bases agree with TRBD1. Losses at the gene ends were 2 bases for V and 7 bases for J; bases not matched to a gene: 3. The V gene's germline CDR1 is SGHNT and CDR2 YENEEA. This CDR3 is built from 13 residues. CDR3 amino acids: CASSLSGGLGYTF. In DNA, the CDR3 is TGTGCCAGCAGCTTATCAGGGGGCCTTGGCTACACCTTC. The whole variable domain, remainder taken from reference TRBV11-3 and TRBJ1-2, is EAGVVQSPRYKIIEKKQPVAFWCNPISGHNTLYWYLQNLGQGPELLIRYENEEAVDDSQLPKDRFSAERLKGVDSTLKIQPAELGDSAVYLCASSLSGGLGYTFGSGTRLTVV.

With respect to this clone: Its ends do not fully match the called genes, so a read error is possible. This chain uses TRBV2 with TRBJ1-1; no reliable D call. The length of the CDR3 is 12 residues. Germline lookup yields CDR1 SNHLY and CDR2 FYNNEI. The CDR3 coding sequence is TGTGCCAGCGGGCAAACGAACCCTGAGGCTTTCTTT. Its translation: CASGQTNPEAFF.

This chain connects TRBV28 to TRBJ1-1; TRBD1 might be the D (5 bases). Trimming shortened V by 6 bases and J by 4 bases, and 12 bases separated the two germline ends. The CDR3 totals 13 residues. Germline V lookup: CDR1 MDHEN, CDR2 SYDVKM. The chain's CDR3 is CASSLGGVTEAFF. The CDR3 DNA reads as TGTGCCAGCAGCCTCGGGGGGGTCACTGAAGCTTTCTTT.

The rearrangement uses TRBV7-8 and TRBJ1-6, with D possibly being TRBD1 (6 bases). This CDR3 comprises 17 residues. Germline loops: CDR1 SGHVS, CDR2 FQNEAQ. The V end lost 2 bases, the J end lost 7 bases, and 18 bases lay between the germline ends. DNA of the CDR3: TGTGCCAGCAGCTTACCAGGGGCAGGCACAAAGAATTCACCCCTCCACTTT. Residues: CASSLPGAGTKNSPLHF. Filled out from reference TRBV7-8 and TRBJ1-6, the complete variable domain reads GAGVSQSPRYKVAKRGQDVALRCDPISGHVSLFWYQQALGQGPEFLTYFQNEAQLDKSGLPSDRFFAERPEGSVSTLKIQRTQQEDSAVYLCASSLPGAGTKNSPLHFGNGTRLTVT.

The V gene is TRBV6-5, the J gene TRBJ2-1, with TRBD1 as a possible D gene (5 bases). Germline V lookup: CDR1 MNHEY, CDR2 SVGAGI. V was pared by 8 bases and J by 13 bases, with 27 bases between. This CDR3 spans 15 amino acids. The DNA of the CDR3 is TGTGCCAGCCCGGGTGGTCAGGGCCCCTTCAGGGAACAGTTCTTC. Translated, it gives CASPGGQGPFREQFF.

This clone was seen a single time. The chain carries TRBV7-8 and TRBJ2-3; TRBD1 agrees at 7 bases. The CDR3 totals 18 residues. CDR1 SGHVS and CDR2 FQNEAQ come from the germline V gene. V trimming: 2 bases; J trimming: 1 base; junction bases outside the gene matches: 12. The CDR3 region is CASSLTILRDSGTDTQYF. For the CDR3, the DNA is TGTGCCAGCAGCTTAACTATTCTCCGGGACAGTGGCACAGATACGCAGTATTTT.

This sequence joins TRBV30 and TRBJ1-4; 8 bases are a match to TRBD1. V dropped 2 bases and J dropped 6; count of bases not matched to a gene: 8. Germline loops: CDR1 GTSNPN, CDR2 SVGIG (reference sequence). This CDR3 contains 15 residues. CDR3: CAWSNTQGAYEKLFF. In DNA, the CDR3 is TGTGCCTGGAGTAATACTCAGGGGGCGTATGAAAAACTGTTTTTT.

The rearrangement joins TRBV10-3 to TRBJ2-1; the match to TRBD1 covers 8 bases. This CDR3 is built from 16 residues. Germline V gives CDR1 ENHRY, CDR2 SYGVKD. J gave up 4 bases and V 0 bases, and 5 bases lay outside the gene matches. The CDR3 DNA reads TGTGCCATCAGTGAGTCGATCAGACAGGGGTACAATGAGCAGTTCTTC. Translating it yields CAISESIRQGYNEQFF.

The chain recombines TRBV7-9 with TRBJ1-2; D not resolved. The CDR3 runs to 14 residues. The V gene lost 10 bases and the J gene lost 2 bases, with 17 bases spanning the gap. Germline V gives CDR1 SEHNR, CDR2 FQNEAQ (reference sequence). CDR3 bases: TGTGCCATAAAGAATCCGGGAAAGAACTATGGCTACACCTTC. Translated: CAIKNPGKNYGYTF.

This CDR3 is CASSQGPGELFF. CDR3 sequence (DNA): TGTGCCAGCAGCCAGGGCCCCGGGGAGCTGTTTTTT. The J gene is TRBJ2-2, the V gene TRBV3-1 (or the pseudogene TRBV3-2); D is ambiguous. V shed 3 bases and J shed 6 bases, with 5 bases lying between them. In germline, CDR1 is LGHDT, CDR2 YNNKEL (reference sequence). The CDR3 spans 12 residues.

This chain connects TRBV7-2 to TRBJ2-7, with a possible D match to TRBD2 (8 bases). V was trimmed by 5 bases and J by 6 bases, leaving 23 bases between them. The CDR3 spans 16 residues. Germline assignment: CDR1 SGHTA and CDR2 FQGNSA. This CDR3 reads CASSSIAGTVRGEQYF. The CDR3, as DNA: TGTGCCAGCAGCAGCATAGCGGGGACAGTCCGGGGCGAGCAGTACTTC.

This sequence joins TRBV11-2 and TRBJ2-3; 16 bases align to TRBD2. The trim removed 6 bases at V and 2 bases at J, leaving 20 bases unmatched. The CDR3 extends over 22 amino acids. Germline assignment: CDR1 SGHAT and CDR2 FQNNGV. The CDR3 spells CASSFSPQAPGTSGGDTDTQYF. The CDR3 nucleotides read TGTGCCAGCAGTTTTTCTCCCCAGGCTCCCGGGACTAGCGGGGGGGACACAGATACGCAGTATTTT.